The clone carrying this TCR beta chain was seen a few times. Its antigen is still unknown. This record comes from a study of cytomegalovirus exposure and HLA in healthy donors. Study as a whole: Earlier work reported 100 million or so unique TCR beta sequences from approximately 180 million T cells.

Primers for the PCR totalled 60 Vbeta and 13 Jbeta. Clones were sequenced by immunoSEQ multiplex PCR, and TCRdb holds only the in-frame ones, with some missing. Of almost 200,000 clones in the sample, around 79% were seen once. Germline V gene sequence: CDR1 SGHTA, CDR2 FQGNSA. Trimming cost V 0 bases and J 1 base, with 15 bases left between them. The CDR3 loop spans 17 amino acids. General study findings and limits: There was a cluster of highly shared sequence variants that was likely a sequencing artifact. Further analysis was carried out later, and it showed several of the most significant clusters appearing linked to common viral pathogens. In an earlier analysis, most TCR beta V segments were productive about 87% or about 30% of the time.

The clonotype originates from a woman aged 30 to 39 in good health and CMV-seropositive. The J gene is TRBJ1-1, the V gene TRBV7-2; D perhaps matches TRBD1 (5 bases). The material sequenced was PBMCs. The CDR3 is CASSLAGQWMGNTEAFF. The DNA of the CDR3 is TGTGCCAGCAGCTTAGCTGGACAATGGATGGGGAACACTGAAGCTTTCTTT.